Presented here are 22 T cell receptor beta chains from one specimen sequenced in a study of blood T cell repertoires in COVID-19. Assay: immunoSEQ multiplex PCR; the TCRdb copy retains only in-frame clones and omits some. This sample has approximately 89,000 clones, with approximately 84% found just once. Sequencing was done on a sample of peripheral blood. Receptor source: a man between 65 and 80 years old with COVID-19, enrolled during active disease.

This clone was counted a few times. V usage is TRBV11-3 and J usage is TRBJ1-6; TRBD1 aligns across 7 bases. Trimming took 8 bases from V and 5 from J; bases not matched to a gene: 15. CDR1 SGHNT and CDR2 YENEEA come from the germline V gene. The CDR3 covers 17 residues. The CDR3 here is CASQGGGGFQNNSPLHF. For the CDR3, the DNA is TGTGCCAGCCAAGGAGGGGGCGGTTTTCAGAATAATTCACCCCTCCACTTT.

V usage is TRBV5-3 and J usage is TRBJ1-1, with a possible D match to TRBD1 (5 bases). TRBV5-3 is an open reading frame whose function is uncertain. This CDR3 spans 15 amino acids. V dropped 4 bases and J dropped 1 base, with 14 bases sitting between them. The CDR3 DNA is TGTGCCAGAAGCATCTCTCGGGGGAAGAACACTGAAGCTTTCTTT. The encoded protein is CARSISRGKNTEAFF.

The chain couples TRBV7-2 to TRBJ2-5, with a tentative D call TRBD2 (6 bases). Germline CDR1 SGHTA, CDR2 FQGNSA. The length of the CDR3 is 18 residues. The V end lost 5 bases, the J end lost 5 bases, and 27 bases lay between the germline ends. The CDR3 region is CASSPYPTRLRAGETQYF. CDR3 DNA: TGTGCCAGCAGCCCATACCCCACCCGACTCAGGGCGGGGGAGACCCAGTACTTC.

The chain combines TRBV27 with TRBJ2-5; D gene unclear. CDR3 length: 15 amino acids. Per germline, CDR1 MNHEY and CDR2 SMNVEV (reference sequence). The germline V and J ends were trimmed by 6 bases and 2 bases, with 16 bases remaining between them. CDR3 nucleotide sequence: TGTGCCAGCAGAGCTACGCCGACAAAACAAGAGACCCAGTACTTC. Translated, it gives CASRATPTKQETQYF.

The rearrangement joins TRBV12-3 or TRBV12-4 to TRBJ1-1; possibly TRBD1 for D (6 bases). The CDR3 spans 13 residues. Between the trimmed V and J ends, which lost 7 bases and 1 base, there was a span of 10 bases. CDR3 sequence reads: CASTLTGNTEAFF. The CDR3 nucleotides read TGTGCCAGCACCTTGACAGGGAACACTGAAGCTTTCTTT.

This sequence joins TRBV5-4 and TRBJ1-2; a weak D match, TRBD1 (6 bases). Germline lookup yields CDR1 SGHNT and CDR2 YYREEE (reference sequence). V lost 1 base and J lost 5, with 15 bases in between. This CDR3 region has 15 residues. CDR3 coding DNA: TGTGCCAGCAGCTTGAGGTACAGGGATCGATATGGCTACACCTTC. It encodes CASSLRYRDRYGYTF. The full variable domain, rest sourced from reference TRBV5-4 and TRBJ1-2, is ETGVTQSPTHLIKTRGQQVTLRCSSQSGHNTVSWYQQALGQGPQFIFQYYREEENGRGNFPPRFSGLQFPNYSSELNVNALELDDSALYLCASSLRYRDRYGYTFGSGTRLTVV.

The chain is built from TRBV14 and TRBJ1-1, with D uncertain. Trimming pared 2 bases from V and 8 bases from J, leaving 15 bases between. Germline assignment: CDR1 SGHDN and CDR2 FVKESK. There are 14 residues in the CDR3. CDR3 amino acids: CASSQSLLLREAFF. The DNA of the CDR3 is TGTGCCAGCAGCCAATCGTTGCTCCTCCGGGAAGCTTTCTTT.

The genes are TRBV27 and TRBJ2-2, with 11 bases fitting TRBD2. CDR3 size: 16 residues. Trimming removed 5 bases from V and 5 bases from J; junction bases left unmatched: 7. Germline-derived CDR1 and CDR2 are MNHEY and SMNVEV (reference sequence). The CDR3 sequence: CASSHTSGSSTGELFF. The CDR3 DNA reads as TGTGCCAGCAGTCACACTAGCGGGAGTAGTACCGGGGAGCTGTTTTTT.

This chain uses TRBV3-1 (or the pseudogene TRBV3-2) with TRBJ1-6; 7 positions match TRBD1. Per the germline V gene, CDR1 is LGHDT and CDR2 is YNNKEL (reference sequence). CDR3 length: 18 amino acids. The V segment lost 3 bases and the J segment 8 bases; nucleotides outside the gene matches: 16. This CDR3 reads CASSQAVSTGSLDSPLHF. In nucleotides, the CDR3 is TGTGCCAGCAGCCAGGCTGTCTCGACAGGGTCCCTTGATTCACCCCTCCACTTT.

The V gene is TRBV25-1, the J gene TRBJ2-1, with 11 bases aligning to TRBD2. Germline assignment: CDR1 MGHDK and CDR2 SYGVNS. The CDR3 totals 15 residues. V trimming: 6 bases; J trimming: 4 bases; junction bases outside the gene matches: 5. CDR3 coding DNA: TGTGCCAGCAGACCGGGGACTAGCGGATACAATGAGCAGTTCTTC. Its protein is CASRPGTSGYNEQFF.

This clone was detected a few times. The J gene is TRBJ1-4, the V gene TRBV7-2; D may be TRBD1 (6 bases). This CDR3 contains 15 residues. V lost 1 base and J lost 1, with 7 bases in between. CDR1 is SGHTA, CDR2 FQGNSA, per germline. In nucleotides, the CDR3 is TGTGCCAGCAGCTTAGTGACAGGAACTAATGAAAAACTGTTTTTT. Protein: CASSLVTGTNEKLFF. Full variable domain (missing parts from reference TRBV7-2 and TRBJ1-4): GAGVSQSPSNKVTEKGKDVELRCDPISGHTALYWYRQSLGQGLEFLIYFQGNSAPDKSGLPSDRFSAERTGGSVSTLTIQRTQQEDSAVYLCASSLVTGTNEKLFFGSGTQLSVL.

The J gene is TRBJ2-6, the V gene TRBV7-2; 7 nucleotides agree with TRBD1. Trimming removed 5 bases from V and 1 base from J; junction bases left unmatched: 11. CDR1 is SGHTA and CDR2 is FQGNSA in the germline V gene. There are 18 residues in the CDR3. CDR3: CASSPLGQVISGANVLTF. The CDR3 DNA reads TGTGCCAGCAGCCCCCTTGGACAGGTGATTTCTGGGGCCAACGTCCTGACTTTC.

This clone was counted at least ten times. The V call is TRBV7-9, the J call TRBJ1-5; TRBD1 matches 7 bases. V was clipped by 1 base and J by 0 bases; unmatched bases: 0. The CDR3 totals 15 residues. Germline V gene data show CDR1 as SEHNR and CDR2 as FQNEAQ (reference sequence). CDR3 residues: CASSLGDSSNQPQHF. CDR3 bases: TGTGCCAGCAGCTTAGGGGACAGTAGCAATCAGCCCCAGCATTTT.

This clone was counted only a few times. The genes are TRBV18 and TRBJ2-1; 11 bases are a match to TRBD2. In germline, CDR1 is KGHSH, CDR2 LQKENI. Trimming removed 0 bases from V and 7 bases from J; junction bases left unmatched: 5. The CDR3 length is 16 residues. The CDR3 loop reads CASSPPQTSGSNEQFF. The CDR3 DNA reads TGTGCCAGCTCACCACCACAAACTAGCGGGAGTAATGAGCAGTTCTTC.

V usage is TRBV12-3 or TRBV12-4 and J usage is TRBJ1-5; TRBD1 might be the D (6 bases). Trimming removed 5 bases at V and 7 bases at J, with 9 bases between. The CDR3 sequence is 12 residues long. The CDR3 region is CASSSRGQPQHF. The CDR3 nucleotides are TGTGCCAGCAGTAGCAGGGGCCAGCCCCAGCATTTT.

The chain joins TRBV4-3 to TRBJ2-7; possible D gene TRBD2, 6 bases. Per germline, CDR1 LGHNA and CDR2 YSLEER. With 1 base removed from V and 2 bases from J, the gap between germline ends came to 12 bases. The CDR3 length is 15 residues. CDR3 loop: CASSQGGGGTYEQYF. CDR3 nucleotides: TGCGCCAGCAGCCAAGGGGGAGGCGGAACCTACGAGCAGTACTTC.

The table lists this clone with a few counts. The chain joins TRBV6-2 or TRBV6-3 to TRBJ1-1; D may be TRBD1 (6 bases). Germline assignment: CDR1 MNHEY and CDR2 SVGEGT. The ends were cut back, 4 bases at V and 5 bases at J, with 20 bases in the middle. The CDR3 length is 16 residues. The CDR3 loop is CASSSPQGLRGTEAFF. The CDR3 coding sequence is TGTGCCAGCAGTTCGCCACAGGGTTTGAGGGGGACTGAAGCTTTCTTT.

The sample holds one count of this clone. The rearrangement links TRBV9 to TRBJ2-1; 7 nucleotides align to TRBD1. There are 14 residues in the CDR3. Germline-derived CDR1 and CDR2 are SGDLS and YYNGEE. With 3 bases clipped from V and 2 bases from J, the junction kept 2 bases outside the gene matches. In nucleotides, the CDR3 is TGTGCCAGCAGCGGGGGACAGACCTACAATGAGCAGTTCTTC. It yields the protein CASSGGQTYNEQFF.

The CDR3 region has the DNA TGTGCCAGCAGCTTAGCAGGAGCGGGAAGGGAAGCTTTCTTT. This gives the protein CASSLAGAGREAFF. This chain joins TRBV7-9 and TRBJ1-1; D gene uncertain. Germline CDR1 SEHNR, CDR2 FQNEAQ (reference sequence). Trimming removed 0 bases from V and 8 bases from J, with 13 bases in between. The CDR3 totals 14 residues.

The V and J genes are TRBV6-6 and TRBJ2-2; D is possibly TRBD1 (6 bases). The V end lost 5 bases, the J end lost 0 bases, and 10 bases lay between the germline ends. Germline loops: CDR1 MNHNY, CDR2 SVGAGI (reference sequence). The CDR3 spans 15 residues. DNA of the CDR3: TGTGCCAGCAGTCAACAGGGCGCGAACACCGGGGAGCTGTTTTTT. Its protein product is CASSQQGANTGELFF.

CDR3 bases: TGTGCCAGCAGCTTCGGTAACAGTGGCAATCAGCCCCAGCATTTT. This translates into CASSFGNSGNQPQHF. The chain is built from TRBV5-6 and TRBJ1-5; D gene ambiguous. V shed 2 bases and J shed 2 bases, with 11 bases lying between them. CDR1 is SGHDT, CDR2 YYEEEE, per germline. The CDR3 extends over 15 amino acids.

The gene calls are TRBV9 and TRBJ1-4; D not resolved. Per the germline V gene, CDR1 is SGDLS and CDR2 is YYNGEE. The CDR3 spans 17 residues. The V and J ends lost 0 bases and 2 bases respectively, with 14 bases between them. CDR3 protein: CASSVGPSGFTNEKLFF. In DNA, the CDR3 is TGTGCCAGCAGCGTAGGTCCCTCGGGGTTCACTAATGAAAAACTGTTTTTT.